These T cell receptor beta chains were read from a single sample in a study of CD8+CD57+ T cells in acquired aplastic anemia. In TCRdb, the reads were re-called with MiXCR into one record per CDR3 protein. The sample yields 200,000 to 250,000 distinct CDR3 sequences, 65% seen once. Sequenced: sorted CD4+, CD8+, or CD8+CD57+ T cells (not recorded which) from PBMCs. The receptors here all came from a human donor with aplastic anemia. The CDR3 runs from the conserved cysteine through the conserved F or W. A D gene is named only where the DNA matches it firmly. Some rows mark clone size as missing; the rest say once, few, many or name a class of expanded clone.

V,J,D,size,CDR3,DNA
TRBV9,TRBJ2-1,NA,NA,CASSPPSTPGNEQFF,TGTGCCAGCTCACCACCTAGTACCCCCGGCAATGAGCAGTTCTTC
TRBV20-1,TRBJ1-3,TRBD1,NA,CSATLTGQLRGNTIYF,TGCAGTGCTACCCTAACGGGACAGCTGAGGGGAAACACCATATATTTT
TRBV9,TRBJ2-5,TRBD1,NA,CASSVRGQGTETQYF,TGTGCCAGCAGCGTAAGAGGACAGGGAACGGAGACCCAGTACTTC
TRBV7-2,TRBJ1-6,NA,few,CASSRTWTANSPLHF,TGTGCCAGCAGCCGCACCTGGACGGCAAATTCACCCCTCCACTTT
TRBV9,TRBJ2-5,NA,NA,CASSEGGVRETQYF,TGTGCCAGCAGCGAGGGGGGGGTAAGGGAGACCCAGTACTTC
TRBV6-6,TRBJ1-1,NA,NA,CASSYDQEVSEAFF,TGTGCCAGCAGTTACGACCAGGAAGTAAGTGAAGCTTTCTTT
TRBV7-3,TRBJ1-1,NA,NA,CASSLIGLRNTEAFF,TGTGCCAGCAGCTTAATCGGGTTGAGGAACACTGAAGCTTTCTTT
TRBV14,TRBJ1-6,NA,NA,CASRPMDGLALHF,TGTGCCAGCAGACCCATGGACGGGCTAGCCCTCCACTTT
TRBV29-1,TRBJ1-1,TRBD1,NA,CSVNRGGNTEAFF,TGCAGCGTTAACAGGGGCGGGAACACTGAAGCTTTCTTT
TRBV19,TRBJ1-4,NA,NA,CASSIDVRGSEKLFF,TGTGCCAGTAGTATAGACGTACGGGGCTCCGAAAAACTGTTTTTT
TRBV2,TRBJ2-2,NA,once,CASSRTWTGELFF,TGTGCCAGCAGCCGAACCTGGACCGGGGAGCTGTTTTTT
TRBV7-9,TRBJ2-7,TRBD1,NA,CASSAPGQDFYEQYF,TGTGCCAGCAGCGCCCCGGGACAGGACTTCTACGAGCAGTACTTC